This TCR beta chain was observed in a study of blood T cell repertoires in COVID-19. About the research overall: Sites across the United States, Italy and Spain contributed samples from acute and convalescent COVID-19.

In the original analysis: Scientists estimated how many nucleated cells there were by amplifying reference gene primers. The table came from immunoSEQ multiplex PCR; TCRdb's copy has only in-frame clones and leaves some out. V, J and clone size are taken as reported in that table, and D and trimming were inferred from the DNA itself. The sample consists of roughly 430,000 clones, around nine tenths of them appearing once. The V segment lost 5 bases and the J segment 5 bases; nucleotides outside the gene matches: 12. The germline gives CDR1 SEHNR, CDR2 FQNEAQ (reference sequence). The CDR3 runs to 16 residues.

The source is a woman between 18 and 30 years old who had been exposed to COVID-19. The V gene is TRBV7-9, the J gene TRBJ1-1; 9 bases map to TRBD1. Sample: PBMCs or T cells enriched from blood (not recorded which). CDR3 residues: CASSPTGQGVRTEAFF. In nucleotides, the CDR3 is TGTGCCAGCAGCCCGACGGGACAGGGTGTAAGAACTGAAGCTTTCTTT.